This TCR beta chain is drawn from a study of blood T cell repertoires in COVID-19. Profiled with immunoSEQ multiplex PCR; TCRdb holds only in-frame clones, not every one. The sample includes under 300,000 clones, just under 90% of them seen just once. V was cut by 6 bases and J by 2 bases, with 11 bases left in between. Germline CDR1 reads MNHEY; CDR2 reads SMNVEV (reference sequence). The CDR3 covers 13 residues. The source is a woman aged 55-69 years who had recovered from COVID-19. Material: PBMCs or T cells enriched from blood (not recorded which). The rearrangement joins TRBV27 to TRBJ2-7, with D possibly being TRBD1 (6 bases). The CDR3 here is CASSSTGPYEQYF. The CDR3 DNA follows: TGTGCCAGCAGCTCCACAGGGCCCTACGAGCAGTACTTC.